Presented here are 4 T cell receptor beta chains from one specimen sequenced in a study of T cell responses to AZD1222 COVID-19 vaccine. The data were produced by immunoSEQ multiplex PCR, yet TCRdb's version contains in-frame clones alone and is incomplete. There are approximately 110,000 clones in the sample; about 90% occur only once, and just under 10% lies in the top ten. The specimen comprised peripheral blood, sampled on day 0 of AZD1222 vaccination. The origin of the receptors is an adult in good health.

This clone appeared a single time. The CDR3 DNA reads TGCAGCGTCCCAAGACAGGGTAACACAGATACGCAGTATTTT. This codes for CSVPRQGNTDTQYF. This chain uses TRBV29-1 with TRBJ2-3; TRBD1 matches at 7 bases. Germline V gene lookup returns CDR1 SQVTM and CDR2 ANQGSEA. Unmatched junction bases numbered 8, after V lost 6 bases and J lost 2 bases. The CDR3 consists of 14 residues.

This chain links TRBV28 with TRBJ2-6; a possible D gene is TRBD2 (6 bases). The CDR3 is 18 amino acids. Germline V lookup: CDR1 MDHEN, CDR2 SYDVKM. The ends were cut back, 2 bases at V and 0 bases at J, with 14 bases in the middle. CDR3 sequence: CASSLGRGPYSGANVLTF. The CDR3 DNA sequence: TGTGCCAGCAGTTTAGGGCGGGGCCCTTACTCTGGGGCCAACGTCCTGACTTTC.

The chain joins TRBV28 to TRBJ2-7, with TRBD2 matching 10 bases. From germline, CDR1 is MDHEN and CDR2 SYDVKM. V gave up 6 bases and J gave up 5 bases; unmatched junction bases: 7. This CDR3 spans 14 amino acids. CDR3 sequence (DNA): TGTGCCAGCAGGTCCCTAGCGGGAGAGGACGAGCAGTACTTC. Protein: CASRSLAGEDEQYF. The entire variable domain, with the rest obtained from reference TRBV28 and TRBJ2-7, is as follows: DVKVTQSSRYLVKRTGEKVFLECVQDMDHENMFWYRQDPGLGLRLIYFSYDVKMKEKGDIPEGYSVSREKKERFSLILESASTNQTSMYLCASRSLAGEDEQYFGPGTRLTVT.

The chain employs TRBV24-1 and TRBJ2-1, with TRBD2 matching 12 bases. The CDR3 totals 14 residues. Germline lookup yields CDR1 KGHDR and CDR2 SFDVKD. J lost 6 bases, V lost 9 bases, and 5 bases had no gene match. The CDR3 DNA is TGTGCCACCCAATCTAGCGGGGGGGCCAATGAGCAGTTCTTC. This codes for CATQSSGGANEQFF.